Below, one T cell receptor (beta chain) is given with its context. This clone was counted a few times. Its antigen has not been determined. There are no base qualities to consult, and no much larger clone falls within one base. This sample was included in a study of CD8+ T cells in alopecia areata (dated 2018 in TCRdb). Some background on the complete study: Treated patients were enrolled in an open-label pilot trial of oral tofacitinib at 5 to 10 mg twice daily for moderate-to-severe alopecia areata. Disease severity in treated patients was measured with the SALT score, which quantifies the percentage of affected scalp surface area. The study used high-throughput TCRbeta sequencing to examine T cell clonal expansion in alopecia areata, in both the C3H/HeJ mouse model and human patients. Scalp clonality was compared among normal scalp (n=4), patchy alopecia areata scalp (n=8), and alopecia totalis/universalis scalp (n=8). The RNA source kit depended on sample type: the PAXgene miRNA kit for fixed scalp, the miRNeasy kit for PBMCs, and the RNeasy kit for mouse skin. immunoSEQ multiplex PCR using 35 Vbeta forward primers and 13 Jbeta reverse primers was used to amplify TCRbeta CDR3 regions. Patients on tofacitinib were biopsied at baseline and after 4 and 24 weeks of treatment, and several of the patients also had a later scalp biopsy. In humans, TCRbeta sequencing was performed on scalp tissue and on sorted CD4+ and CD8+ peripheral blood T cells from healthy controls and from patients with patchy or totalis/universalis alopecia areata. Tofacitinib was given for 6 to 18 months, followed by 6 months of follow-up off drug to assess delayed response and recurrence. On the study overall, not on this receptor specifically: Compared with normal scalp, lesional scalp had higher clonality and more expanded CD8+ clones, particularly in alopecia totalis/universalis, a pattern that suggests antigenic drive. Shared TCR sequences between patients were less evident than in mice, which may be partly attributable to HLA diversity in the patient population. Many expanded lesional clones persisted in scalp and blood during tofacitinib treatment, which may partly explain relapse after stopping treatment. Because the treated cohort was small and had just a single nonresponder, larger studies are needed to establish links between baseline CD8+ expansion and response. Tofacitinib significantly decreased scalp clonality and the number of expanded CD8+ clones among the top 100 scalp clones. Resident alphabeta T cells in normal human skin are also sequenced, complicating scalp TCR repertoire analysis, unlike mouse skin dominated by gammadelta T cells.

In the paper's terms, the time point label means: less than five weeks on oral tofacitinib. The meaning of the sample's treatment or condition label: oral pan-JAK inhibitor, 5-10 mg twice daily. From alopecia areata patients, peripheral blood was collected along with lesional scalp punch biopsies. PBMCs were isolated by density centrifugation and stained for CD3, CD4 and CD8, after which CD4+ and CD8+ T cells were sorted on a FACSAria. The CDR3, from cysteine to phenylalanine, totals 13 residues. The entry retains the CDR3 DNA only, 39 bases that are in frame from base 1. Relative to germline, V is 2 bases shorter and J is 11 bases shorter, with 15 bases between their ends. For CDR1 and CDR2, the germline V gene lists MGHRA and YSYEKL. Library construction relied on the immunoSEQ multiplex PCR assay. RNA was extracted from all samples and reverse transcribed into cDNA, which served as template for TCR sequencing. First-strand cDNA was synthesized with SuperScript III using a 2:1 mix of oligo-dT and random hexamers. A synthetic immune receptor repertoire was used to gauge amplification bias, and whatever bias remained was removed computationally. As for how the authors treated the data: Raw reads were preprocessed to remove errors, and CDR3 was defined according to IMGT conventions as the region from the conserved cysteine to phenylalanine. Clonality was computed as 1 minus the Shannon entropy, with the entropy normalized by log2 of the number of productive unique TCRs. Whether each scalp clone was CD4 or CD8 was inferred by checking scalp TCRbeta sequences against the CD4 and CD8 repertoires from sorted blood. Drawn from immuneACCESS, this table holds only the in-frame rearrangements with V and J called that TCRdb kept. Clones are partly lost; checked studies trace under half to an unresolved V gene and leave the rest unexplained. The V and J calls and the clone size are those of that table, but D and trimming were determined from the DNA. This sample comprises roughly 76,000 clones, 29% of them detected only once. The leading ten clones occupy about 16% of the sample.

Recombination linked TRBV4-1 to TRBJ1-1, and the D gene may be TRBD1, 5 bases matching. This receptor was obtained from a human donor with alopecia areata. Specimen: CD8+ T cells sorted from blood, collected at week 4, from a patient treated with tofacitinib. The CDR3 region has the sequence CASSQPRTGGAFF. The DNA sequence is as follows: TGCGCCAGCAGCCAACCCCGCACAGGTGGGGCTTTCTTT.